This TCR beta chain derives from a study of T cell responses to AZD1222 COVID-19 vaccine. Study-level results: None of the repertoires were sampled until the peak T cell response had passed. Close to half of spike-specific TCRs reportedly recognize unmutated variant regions.

On this clone: What it binds is unknown.

The repertoire was sequenced with immunoSEQ multiplex PCR; TCRdb's copy has only in-frame clones and lacks some. The data hold 150,000 or so clones, with around 94% observed a single time. This CDR3 is built from 15 residues. After removal of 2 bases from V and 1 base from J, the junction contained 2 bases not matched to a gene. From germline, CDR1 is MDHEN and CDR2 SYDVKM. The V call is TRBV28, the J call TRBJ1-1; 9 bases fit TRBD1. This receptor was obtained from an adult who received the AZD1222 COVID-19 vaccine. This material consisted of peripheral blood, taken 28 days after the second AZD1222 dose. The CDR3 here is CASSLRGQGNTEAFF. CDR3 coding DNA: TGTGCCAGCAGTTTAAGGGGACAGGGGAACACTGAAGCTTTCTTT.